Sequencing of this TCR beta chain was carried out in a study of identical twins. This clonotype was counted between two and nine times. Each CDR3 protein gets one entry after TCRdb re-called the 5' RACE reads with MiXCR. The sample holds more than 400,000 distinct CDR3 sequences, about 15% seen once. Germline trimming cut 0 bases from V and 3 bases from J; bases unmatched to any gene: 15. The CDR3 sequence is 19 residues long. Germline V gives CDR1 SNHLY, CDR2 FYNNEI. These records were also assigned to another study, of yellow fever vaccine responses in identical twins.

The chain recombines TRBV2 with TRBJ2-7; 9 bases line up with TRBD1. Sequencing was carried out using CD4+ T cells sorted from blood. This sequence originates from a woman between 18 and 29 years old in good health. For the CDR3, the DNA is TGTGCCAGCAGTGAAGCCCCGCCCCGAGGACAGGGGTATTACTACGAGCAGTACTTC. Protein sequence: CASSEAPPRGQGYYYEQYF.